The rows below give T cell receptor beta chains drawn from one sample of a study of T cell responses to AZD1222 COVID-19 vaccine. Libraries were prepared by immunoSEQ multiplex PCR; TCRdb keeps only in-frame clonotypes and omits some of them. The profile shows 150,000 to 200,000 clones, about 87% of them singletons. The sample was peripheral blood, taken on day 0 of MenACWY control vaccination. Receptors were obtained from an adult in good health. Both conserved end residues are part of each CDR3. D genes are given only for firm matches. Rows may omit the clone size; those that give it use once, few, many or a size class.

J gene: TRBJ1-2; D gene: .; clone size: .; V gene: TRBV28; CDR3 protein: CASSLSANYGYTF; CDR3 DNA: TGTGCCAGCAGTTTGTCCGCTAACTATGGCTACACCTTC
J gene: TRBJ2-3; D gene: TRBD2; clone size: .; V gene: TRBV7-2; CDR3 protein: CASSFRGGSGGPDTQYF; CDR3 DNA: TGTGCCAGCAGCTTTAGGGGCGGTAGCGGGGGGCCAGATACGCAGTATTTT
J gene: TRBJ2-5; D gene: TRBD2; clone size: .; V gene: TRBV5-6; CDR3 protein: CASSLRPSGSETQYF; CDR3 DNA: TGTGCCAGCAGCTTGCGGCCTAGCGGGAGTGAGACCCAGTACTTC
J gene: TRBJ2-6; D gene: TRBD1; clone size: .; V gene: TRBV7-8; CDR3 protein: CASFRDRARGANVLTF; CDR3 DNA: TGTGCCAGCTTCCGGGACAGGGCCCGTGGGGCCAACGTCCTGACTTTC
J gene: TRBJ2-7; D gene: .; clone size: once; V gene: TRBV5-5; CDR3 protein: CASSLARPYEQYF; CDR3 DNA: TGTGCCAGCAGCTTGGCCAGACCCTACGAGCAGTACTTC
J gene: TRBJ1-2; D gene: TRBD1; clone size: .; V gene: TRBV2; CDR3 protein: CASKGQGYGYTF; CDR3 DNA: TGTGCCAGCAAAGGACAGGGGTATGGCTACACCTTC
J gene: TRBJ2-7; D gene: .; clone size: .; V gene: TRBV6-6; CDR3 protein: CASTGRGEQYF; CDR3 DNA: TGTGCCAGCACGGGCAGGGGAGAGCAGTACTTC
J gene: TRBJ1-2; D gene: TRBD1; clone size: .; V gene: TRBV12-5; CDR3 protein: CASGGGQENYGYTF; CDR3 DNA: TGTGCTAGTGGAGGGGGACAGGAAAACTATGGCTACACCTTC
J gene: TRBJ2-1; D gene: TRBD2; clone size: .; V gene: TRBV6-5; CDR3 protein: CASSRTSSTYNEQFF; CDR3 DNA: TGTGCCAGCAGCCGGACTAGCTCTACATACAATGAGCAGTTCTTC
J gene: TRBJ1-2; D gene: .; clone size: once; V gene: TRBV14; CDR3 protein: CASSQVGGANYGYTF; CDR3 DNA: TGTGCCAGCAGCCAAGTCGGGGGTGCTAACTATGGCTACACCTTC
J gene: TRBJ2-2; D gene: .; clone size: .; V gene: TRBV10-3; CDR3 protein: CAIVQPNTGELFF; CDR3 DNA: TGTGCCATCGTCCAGCCTAACACCGGGGAGCTGTTTTTT
J gene: TRBJ2-1; D gene: TRBD1; clone size: .; V gene: TRBV5-1; CDR3 protein: CASSLRQGAVGEQFF; CDR3 DNA: TGCGCCAGCAGCTTAAGGCAGGGGGCGGTCGGGGAGCAGTTCTTC
J gene: TRBJ2-1; D gene: TRBD2; clone size: once; V gene: TRBV2; CDR3 protein: CASSPGLAGNEQFF; CDR3 DNA: TGTGCCAGCAGCCCAGGACTAGCAGGCAATGAGCAGTTCTTC
J gene: TRBJ2-7; D gene: .; clone size: .; V gene: TRBV6-5; CDR3 protein: CASSPTMAYEQYF; CDR3 DNA: TGTGCCAGCAGCCCGACTATGGCCTACGAGCAGTACTTC
J gene: TRBJ2-3; D gene: .; clone size: few; V gene: TRBV7-9; CDR3 protein: CASSLETDTQYF; CDR3 DNA: TGTGCCAGCAGCTTAGAGACAGATACGCAGTATTTT
J gene: TRBJ1-6; D gene: .; clone size: .; V gene: TRBV18; CDR3 protein: CASSSTVTNSPLHF; CDR3 DNA: TGTGCCAGCTCATCGACAGTGACTAATTCACCCCTCCACTTT
J gene: TRBJ1-4; D gene: TRBD1; clone size: medium-sized; V gene: TRBV6-5; CDR3 protein: CASKAGTGNEKLFF; CDR3 DNA: TGTGCCAGCAAGGCCGGGACAGGCAATGAAAAACTGTTTTTT
J gene: TRBJ2-1; D gene: TRBD2; clone size: .; V gene: TRBV7-8; CDR3 protein: CASSSRLANLHEQFF; CDR3 DNA: TGTGCCAGCAGCTCCCGACTAGCGAACCTTCATGAGCAGTTCTTC
J gene: TRBJ2-5; D gene: .; clone size: .; V gene: TRBV5-6; CDR3 protein: CASSQQGMETQYF; CDR3 DNA: TGTGCCAGCAGCCAACAGGGAATGGAGACCCAGTACTTC
J gene: TRBJ2-3; D gene: .; clone size: .; V gene: TRBV10-3; CDR3 protein: CATSALTDTQYF; CDR3 DNA: TGTGCCACCTCTGCTCTCACAGATACGCAGTATTTT
J gene: TRBJ1-2; D gene: TRBD1; clone size: .; V gene: TRBV6-6; CDR3 protein: CASSTGTGGYTF; CDR3 DNA: TGTGCCAGCAGTACCGGGACAGGAGGCTACACCTTC
J gene: TRBJ2-3; D gene: TRBD2; clone size: .; V gene: TRBV11-2; CDR3 protein: CASSLTPGLADTQYF; CDR3 DNA: TGTGCCAGCAGCTTAACCCCGGGACTAGCAGATACGCAGTATTTT
J gene: TRBJ2-1; D gene: .; clone size: medium-sized; V gene: TRBV6-5; CDR3 protein: CASSYGRGAGRDEQFF; CDR3 DNA: TGTGCCAGCAGTTACGGAAGGGGGGCAGGTAGGGATGAGCAGTTCTTC
J gene: TRBJ1-2; D gene: TRBD1; clone size: few; V gene: TRBV5-4; CDR3 protein: CASRPGTGGADYGYTF; CDR3 DNA: TGTGCCAGCAGGCCCGGGACAGGGGGCGCTGACTATGGCTACACCTTC
J gene: TRBJ1-4; D gene: .; clone size: .; V gene: TRBV18; CDR3 protein: CASSPPETFGEKLFF; CDR3 DNA: TGTGCCAGCTCACCACCGGAGACGTTCGGTGAAAAACTGTTTTTT
J gene: TRBJ2-7; D gene: .; clone size: .; V gene: TRBV28; CDR3 protein: CASSSQGIYEQYF; CDR3 DNA: TGTGCCAGCAGCTCCCAGGGGATCTACGAGCAGTACTTC
J gene: TRBJ1-2; D gene: .; clone size: .; V gene: TRBV5-5; CDR3 protein: CASSVLVPYTF; CDR3 DNA: TGTGCCAGCAGCGTATTGGTACCCTACACCTTC
J gene: TRBJ1-1; D gene: .; clone size: few; V gene: TRBV11-2; CDR3 protein: CASSLAGTRFVTEAFF; CDR3 DNA: TGTGCCAGCAGCTTAGCAGGGACGCGCTTTGTCACTGAAGCTTTCTTT
J gene: TRBJ1-4; D gene: TRBD1; clone size: .; V gene: TRBV5-1; CDR3 protein: CASSDPQGSNEKLFF; CDR3 DNA: TGCGCCAGCAGCGATCCACAGGGGAGTAATGAAAAACTGTTTTTT
J gene: TRBJ2-1; D gene: .; clone size: .; V gene: TRBV5-4; CDR3 protein: CASSQPGANEQFF; CDR3 DNA: TGTGCCAGCAGCCAACCGGGAGCCAATGAGCAGTTCTTC
J gene: TRBJ2-2; D gene: .; clone size: .; V gene: TRBV7-9; CDR3 protein: CASSYPGGTGELFF; CDR3 DNA: TGTGCCAGCAGCTACCCCGGGGGCACCGGGGAGCTGTTTTTT